These 29 T cell receptor beta chains were all obtained from the same sample, sequenced in a study of beta chain features in type 1 diabetes. The isolated RNA, all of it, was reverse transcribed, so expressed TCRB transcripts were what got sequenced. Data came from immunoSEQ multiplex PCR; TCRdb stores just in-frame clones and leaves some out. This table has 300,000 or so clones, 8% appearing once. Sequences were obtained from central memory CD4+ T cells from blood. Source of these receptors: a woman aged 18-35 years in good health.

V and J are TRBV5-1 and TRBJ2-5; D call uncertain. This CDR3 region has 12 residues. Germline values: CDR1 SGHRS, CDR2 YFSETQ. Trimming left V 4 bases short and J 5 bases short, with 9 bases between. CDR3 DNA sequence: TGCGCCAGCAGCCAGACGGACGAGACCCAGTACTTC. Translating gives CASSQTDETQYF.

This clone was picked up many times. The chain couples TRBV19 to TRBJ1-5, with a tentative D call TRBD1 (6 bases). Deletions cut 10 bases from V and 3 bases from J, with 19 bases between. This CDR3 region has 15 residues. Germline lookup yields CDR1 LNHDA and CDR2 SQIVND (reference sequence). This CDR3 is CATVPQTGNNQPQHF. In nucleotides, the CDR3 is TGTGCCACCGTGCCACAGACAGGCAACAATCAGCCCCAGCATTTT.

This clone was detected only a few times. The CDR3 loop is CASLVTSGPSYEQYF. The CDR3 DNA sequence: TGTGCCAGCCTGGTGACTAGCGGGCCCTCCTACGAGCAGTACTTC. This chain joins TRBV7-2 and TRBJ2-7; 10 bases are a match to TRBD2. The CDR3 consists of 15 residues. V was clipped by 8 bases and J by 0 bases; unmatched bases: 7. Per germline, CDR1 SGHTA and CDR2 FQGNSA. The whole variable domain, filled in from reference TRBV7-2 and TRBJ2-7, reads GAGVSQSPSNKVTEKGKDVELRCDPISGHTALYWYRQSLGQGLEFLIYFQGNSAPDKSGLPSDRFSAERTGGSVSTLTIQRTQQEDSAVYLCASLVTSGPSYEQYFGPGTRLTVT.

This clone appeared once. V is TRBV4-3 and J is TRBJ2-1, with unresolved D. The CDR3 is made up of 14 amino acids. The germline V gene has CDR1 LGHNA and CDR2 YSLEER. Trimming took off 0 bases at V and 9 bases at J, with 12 bases between the two ends. In nucleotides, the CDR3 is TGCGCCAGCAGCCAAGATTACAGAACGGGTGAGCAGTTCTTC. Translated, it gives CASSQDYRTGEQFF.

This clone was picked up many times. V and J are TRBV7-9 and TRBJ2-1; 7 bases align to TRBD2. The CDR3 spans 15 residues. CDR1 SEHNR and CDR2 FQNEAQ come from the germline V gene (reference sequence). J gave up 0 bases and V 1 base, and 0 bases lay outside the gene matches. CDR3 nucleotides: TGTGCCAGCAGCTTAGGACTAGCCTCCTACAATGAGCAGTTCTTC. Protein sequence: CASSLGLASYNEQFF.

This clone was counted only a few times. The chain employs TRBV9 and TRBJ2-1; D remains unclear. Trimming pared 4 bases from V and 5 bases from J, leaving 13 bases between. This CDR3 is built from 14 residues. Germline V gene data show CDR1 as SGDLS and CDR2 as YYNGEE. CDR3 sequence reads: CASSPRSVNNEQFF. CDR3 DNA sequence: TGTGCCAGCAGCCCACGGAGTGTGAACAATGAGCAGTTCTTC.

The chain joins TRBV7-2 to TRBJ1-1; D possibly corresponds to TRBD1 (6 bases). This CDR3 contains 14 residues. Germline-derived CDR1 and CDR2 are SGHTA and FQGNSA. Deletions cut 5 bases from V and 0 bases from J, with 10 bases between. CDR3 coding DNA: TGTGCCAGCAGCCCACGGGACATGAACACTGAAGCTTTCTTT. It encodes CASSPRDMNTEAFF.

CDR3 protein: CASSEGRGYGYTF. In nucleotides, the CDR3 is TGTGCCAGCAGTGAAGGCAGAGGCTATGGCTACACCTTC. The chain uses TRBV25-1 and TRBJ1-2; D call uncertain. The CDR3 consists of 13 residues. V lost 2 bases to trimming and J lost 4 bases, with 8 bases between them. Germline V lookup: CDR1 MGHDK, CDR2 SYGVNS.

This chain joins TRBV28 and TRBJ1-1, with 7 bases matching TRBD1. The V segment lost 8 bases and the J segment 5 bases; nucleotides outside the gene matches: 8. Germline CDR1 MDHEN, CDR2 SYDVKM. This CDR3 contains 13 residues. The CDR3, as DNA: TGTGCCAGCGTACAGGGGTCGGGAACTGAAGCTTTCTTT. Residues: CASVQGSGTEAFF.

This clone came up many times. This chain connects TRBV7-9 to TRBJ1-4; D remains unclear. The CDR3 covers 15 residues. V lost 1 base to trimming and J lost 4 bases, with 10 bases between them. Germline V gene data show CDR1 as SEHNR and CDR2 as FQNEAQ (reference sequence). The CDR3 spells CASSLDAGRNEKLFF. The DNA for the CDR3 is TGTGCCAGCAGCTTAGACGCCGGCCGTAATGAAAAACTGTTTTTT.

The gene calls are TRBV6-1 and TRBJ1-1, with TRBD1 matching over 7 bases. The V and J ends lost 6 bases and 6 bases, in that order; junction bases with no gene match: 4. The CDR3 is 12 amino acids. Germline CDR1 reads MNHNS; CDR2 reads SASEGT. The CDR3, as DNA: TGTGCCAGCAGGTACAGGGGACCTGAAGCTTTCTTT. Translating it yields CASRYRGPEAFF.

The gene calls are TRBV25-1 and TRBJ2-1; 8 bases match TRBD1. V dropped 2 bases and J dropped 4; count of bases not matched to a gene: 4. This CDR3 is built from 15 residues. Germline values: CDR1 MGHDK, CDR2 SYGVNS. As DNA, the CDR3 is TGTGCCAGCAGTGAAGGACAGGGTGGGTACAATGAGCAGTTCTTC. It encodes CASSEGQGGYNEQFF.

This clone was detected only a few times. The J gene is TRBJ2-4, the V gene TRBV2; D gene unclear. The CDR3 is 13 amino acids. Germline-derived CDR1 and CDR2 are SNHLY and FYNNEI. With 6 bases removed from V and 0 bases from J, the gap between germline ends came to 6 bases. The chain's CDR3 is CASRTLAKNIQYF. The CDR3 DNA sequence: TGTGCCAGCAGGACACTAGCCAAAAACATTCAGTACTTC.

This chain joins TRBV28 and TRBJ2-5; maybe TRBD1 (6 bases). CDR3 length: 15 amino acids. The germline CDR1 and CDR2 sequences are MDHEN and SYDVKM. With 6 bases removed from V and 2 bases from J, the gap between germline ends came to 16 bases. The CDR3 bases are TGTGCCAGCAGGGGGGCCCCGCCAGTTCAAGAGACCCAGTACTTC. Amino acid sequence: CASRGAPPVQETQYF.

As to this clone: Other DNA sequences in the sample encode the same CDR3. V is TRBV18 and J is TRBJ1-1, with no clear D. The CDR3 consists of 14 residues. Germline assignment: CDR1 KGHSH and CDR2 LQKENI. V shed 2 bases and J shed 0 bases, with 7 bases lying between them. CDR3 DNA: TGTGCCAGCTCACCAGGCTTCATGAACACTGAAGCTTTCTTT. Amino acids: CASSPGFMNTEAFF.

This clone was recorded many times. The chain uses TRBV7-3 and TRBJ2-5; D remains unclear. The CDR3 totals 15 residues. V gave up 2 bases and J gave up 2 bases, with 12 bases separating them. Germline V CDR1 and CDR2: SGHTA, FQGTGA. The CDR3 here is CASSLLGIRQETQYF. The CDR3 nucleotides are TGTGCCAGCAGCTTACTGGGGATAAGGCAAGAGACCCAGTACTTC.

This clone was counted a few times. J is TRBJ2-3 and V is TRBV11-2, with 12 positions matching TRBD2. This CDR3 contains 17 residues. In germline, CDR1 is SGHAT, CDR2 FQNNGV. After removal of 3 bases from V and 6 bases from J, the junction contained 10 bases not matched to a gene. CDR3 nucleotide sequence: TGTGCCAGCAGCTTCGCAGCTACTAGCGGGAGGCGGGATACGCAGTATTTT. Protein product: CASSFAATSGRRDTQYF. The whole variable domain, remainder taken from reference TRBV11-2 and TRBJ2-3, is EAGVAQSPRYKIIEKRQSVAFWCNPISGHATLYWYQQILGQGPKLLIQFQNNGVVDDSQLPKDRFSAERLKGVDSTLKIQPAKLEDSAVYLCASSFAATSGRRDTQYFGPGTRLTVL.

This clone was recorded a few times. Other DNA sequences of this sample code for an identical CDR3. J is TRBJ2-5 and V is TRBV2, with TRBD1 as a possible D gene (6 bases). The CDR3 is made up of 13 amino acids. V shed 4 bases and J shed 2 bases, with 8 bases lying between them. Germline V gene lookup returns CDR1 SNHLY and CDR2 FYNNEI. The CDR3 is CASSGTAQETQYF. CDR3 bases: TGTGCCAGCAGTGGGACAGCACAAGAGACCCAGTACTTC.

This clone has just a few counts. The chain is built from TRBV6-5 and TRBJ2-5, with D hard to call. Trimming removed 0 bases at V and 1 base at J, with 12 bases between. CDR3 length: 16 residues. Germline V gives CDR1 MNHEY, CDR2 SVGAGI. This CDR3 reads CASSYSARTFQETQYF. In DNA form, the CDR3 reads TGTGCCAGCAGTTACTCGGCGCGAACGTTCCAAGAGACCCAGTACTTC.

The sample holds a few counts of this clone. The same CDR3 can be traced to other DNA sequences in this sample. The V call is TRBV4-2, the J call TRBJ2-3; D unclear. From germline, CDR1 is LGHNA and CDR2 YNFKEQ. V gave up 2 bases and J gave up 2 bases, with 2 bases separating them. This CDR3 comprises 12 residues. The CDR3 loop reads CASSQNTDTQYF. The CDR3 DNA reads TGTGCCAGCAGCCAAAACACAGATACGCAGTATTTT.

A remark on this clone: Other DNA sequences in this sample translate to the same CDR3. The genes are TRBV6-5 and TRBJ2-7; tentatively, D is TRBD1 or TRBD2 (5 bases each). CDR3 length: 14 residues. Germline values: CDR1 MNHEY, CDR2 SVGAGI. V was shortened by 0 bases and J by 3 bases, with 9 bases between the two germline ends. The CDR3 bases are TGTGCCAGCAGTTACTCGGGACGGGACTACGAGCAGTACTTC. Its translation: CASSYSGRDYEQYF.

This clone was found many times. CDR3 bases: TGCGCCAGCAGCTTGGGACAGGTACAAGCTAACTATGGCTACACCTTC. Residues: CASSLGQVQANYGYTF. The chain has TRBV5-1 and TRBJ1-2, with TRBD1 as a possible D gene (6 bases). Trimming removed 0 bases at V and 0 bases at J, with 12 bases between. The CDR3 has 16 amino acids. Germline-derived CDR1 and CDR2 are SGHRS and YFSETQ.

This chain uses TRBV9 with TRBJ2-7; 9 bases align to TRBD1. Germline CDR1 and CDR2: SGDLS and YYNGEE. After removal of 0 bases from V and 6 bases from J, the junction contained 7 bases not matched to a gene. The CDR3 spans 15 residues. The CDR3, as DNA: TGTGCCAGCAGCGTAGGTGGGACAGGGAAATCCGAGCAGTACTTC. It specifies CASSVGGTGKSEQYF.

In the case of this clone: This sample includes further DNA sequences coding for the same CDR3. The chain couples TRBV7-2 to TRBJ2-5, with TRBD2 matching over 8 bases. Germline-derived CDR1 and CDR2 are SGHTA and FQGNSA. The CDR3 runs to 14 residues. Losses at the gene ends were 2 bases for V and 5 bases for J; bases not matched to a gene: 4. The CDR3: CASSLSGSRETQYF. The DNA of the CDR3 is TGTGCCAGCAGCTTAAGCGGGAGTCGTGAGACCCAGTACTTC.

The J gene is TRBJ2-7, the V gene TRBV7-9; the D is unclear. There are 14 residues in the CDR3. V gave up 5 bases and J gave up 5 bases, with 16 bases separating them. CDR1 SEHNR and CDR2 FQNEAQ come from the germline V gene (reference sequence). CDR3 DNA: TGTGCCAGCAGCGGCTGGTTGGATGGCCACGAGCAGTACTTC. As protein: CASSGWLDGHEQYF.

This chain connects TRBV4-2 to TRBJ2-7; perhaps TRBD2 as D (5 bases). The V gene lost 8 bases and the J gene lost 3 bases, with 11 bases spanning the gap. The CDR3 extends over 12 amino acids. The germline CDR1 and CDR2 sequences are LGHNA and YNFKEQ. CDR3 residues: CASGRLNYEQYF. CDR3 DNA: TGTGCCAGCGGGAGACTTAACTACGAGCAGTACTTC.

This clone was seen only a few times. The J gene is TRBJ2-1, the V gene TRBV6-5; 14 nucleotides match TRBD2. CDR1 and CDR2 (germline): MNHEY, SVGAGI. Germline trimming cut 4 bases from V and 7 bases from J; bases unmatched to any gene: 6. The CDR3 spans 16 residues. As DNA, the CDR3 is TGTGCCAGCAGTTTGCTAGGGACTAGCGGGAGAAATGAGCAGTTCTTC. It yields the protein CASSLLGTSGRNEQFF.

As concerns this clone: This may be a read error: a much more frequent sequence differs by one nucleotide. The chain couples TRBV28 to TRBJ2-5, with TRBD1 matching over 10 bases. V gave up 6 bases and J gave up 4 bases; unmatched junction bases: 2. This CDR3 region has 13 residues. Per the germline V gene, CDR1 is MDHEN and CDR2 is SYDVKM. This chain's CDR3 is CASSRDRGETQYF. Here the CDR3 DNA reads TGTGCCAGCAGCCGGGACAGGGGAGAGACCCAGTACTTC.

In this sample, this clone turned up a few times. The rearrangement joins TRBV7-2 to TRBJ1-1, with D unresolved. Germline lookup yields CDR1 SGHTA and CDR2 FQGNSA. The V end was cut by 4 bases, the J end by 8 bases, with 20 bases between. The CDR3 has 15 amino acids. The CDR3, as DNA: TGTGCCAGCAGCTCGTATCCCAGTAACAGAGGGGAAGCTTTCTTT. This gives the protein CASSSYPSNRGEAFF. The full variable domain, its missing parts supplied by reference TRBV7-2 and TRBJ1-1, is GAGVSQSPSNKVTEKGKDVELRCDPISGHTALYWYRQSLGQGLEFLIYFQGNSAPDKSGLPSDRFSAERTGGSVSTLTIQRTQQEDSAVYLCASSSYPSNRGEAFFGQGTRLTVV.